This entry concerns a single TCR beta chain. The entry originates in a study of blood T cell repertoires in COVID-19. Across the whole study: Acute and convalescent COVID-19 samples came from the United States, Italy and Spain. Nucleic acid was either cDNA or gDNA, and it came from T cells, B-cell-depleted T cells, or PBMCs.

Source study methods: How many nucleated cells were present was estimated from reference gene primer amplification. The method was immunoSEQ multiplex PCR; TCRdb's version includes in-frame clones alone and lacks a portion of them. That table is the source of V, J and clone size, and D and trimming were worked out from the DNA. This table has over 60,000 clones, roughly 77% appearing once. The sequenced sample was peripheral blood. The TCR was taken from a human donor in a cohort sampled during active COVID-19.

The CDR3, as DNA: TGTGCCAGCAGCCTTCTTGCTAGCGGGGGTGATGAGCAGTTCTTC. Its protein product is CASSLLASGGDEQFF. This chain connects TRBV6-5 to TRBJ2-1; 10 bases fit TRBD2. Germline V gene data show CDR1 as MNHEY and CDR2 as SVGAGI. The J segment lost 8 bases and the V segment lost 6 bases, leaving 10 bases of the junction unmatched. This CDR3 comprises 15 residues.